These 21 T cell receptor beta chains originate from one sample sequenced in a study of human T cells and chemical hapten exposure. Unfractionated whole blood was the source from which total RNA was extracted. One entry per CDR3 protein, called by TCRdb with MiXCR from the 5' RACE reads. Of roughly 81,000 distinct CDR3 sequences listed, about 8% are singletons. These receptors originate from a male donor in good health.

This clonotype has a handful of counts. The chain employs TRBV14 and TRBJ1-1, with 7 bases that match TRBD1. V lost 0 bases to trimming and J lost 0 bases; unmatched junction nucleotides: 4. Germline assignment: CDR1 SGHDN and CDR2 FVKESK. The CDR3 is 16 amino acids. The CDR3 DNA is TGTGCCAGCAGCCAAGATCATGGGACAGTGAACACTGAAGCTTTCTTT. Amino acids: CASSQDHGTVNTEAFF.

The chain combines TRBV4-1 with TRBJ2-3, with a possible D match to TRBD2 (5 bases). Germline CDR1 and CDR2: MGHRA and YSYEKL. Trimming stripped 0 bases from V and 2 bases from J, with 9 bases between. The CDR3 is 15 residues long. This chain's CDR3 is CASSQDISDTDTQYF. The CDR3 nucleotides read TGCGCCAGCAGCCAAGACATTAGCGACACAGATACGCAGTATTTT.

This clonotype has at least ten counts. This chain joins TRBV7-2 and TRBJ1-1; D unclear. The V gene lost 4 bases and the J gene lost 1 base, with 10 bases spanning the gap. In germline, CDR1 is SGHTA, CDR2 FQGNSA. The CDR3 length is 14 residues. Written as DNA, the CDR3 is TGTGCCAGCAGCTCAGCCGCTGAGAACACTGAAGCTTTCTTT. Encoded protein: CASSSAAENTEAFF.

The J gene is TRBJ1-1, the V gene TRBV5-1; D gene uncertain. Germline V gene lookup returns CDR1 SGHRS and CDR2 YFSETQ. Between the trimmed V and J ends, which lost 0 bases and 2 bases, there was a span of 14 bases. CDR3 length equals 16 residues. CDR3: CASSLESPGINTEAFF. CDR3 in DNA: TGCGCCAGCAGCTTGGAATCTCCGGGCATTAACACTGAAGCTTTCTTT. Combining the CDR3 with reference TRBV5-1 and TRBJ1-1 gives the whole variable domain KAGVTQTPRYLIKTRGQQVTLSCSPISGHRSVSWYQQTPGQGLQFLFEYFSETQRNKGNFPGRFSGRQFSNSRSEMNVSTLELGDSALYLCASSLESPGINTEAFFGQGTRLTVV.

CDR3 amino acids: CASSVGAREPYNEQFF. The CDR3 DNA reads TGTGCCAGCAGCGTAGGGGCCCGGGAGCCCTACAATGAGCAGTTCTTC. J is TRBJ2-1 and V is TRBV9; D may be TRBD2 (6 bases). The CDR3 has 16 amino acids. V was clipped by 0 bases and J by 2 bases, with 12 bases between them. The germline gives CDR1 SGDLS, CDR2 YYNGEE. The whole variable domain, remainder taken from reference TRBV9 and TRBJ2-1, is DSGVTQTPKHLITATGQRVTLRCSPRSGDLSVYWYQQSLDQGLQFLIQYYNGEERAKGNILERFSAQQFPDLHSELNLSSLELGDSALYFCASSVGAREPYNEQFFGPGTRLTVL.

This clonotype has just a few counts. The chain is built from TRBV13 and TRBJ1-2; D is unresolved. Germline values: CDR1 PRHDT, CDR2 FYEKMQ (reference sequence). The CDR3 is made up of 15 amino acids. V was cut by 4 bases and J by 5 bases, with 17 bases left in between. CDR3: CASSSADDLRYGYTF. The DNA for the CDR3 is TGTGCCAGCAGCTCCGCGGACGACCTCAGATATGGCTACACCTTC.

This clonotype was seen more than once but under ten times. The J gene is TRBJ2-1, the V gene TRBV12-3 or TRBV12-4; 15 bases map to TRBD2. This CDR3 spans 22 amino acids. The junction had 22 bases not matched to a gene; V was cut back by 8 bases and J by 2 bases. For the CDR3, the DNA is TGTGCCAGCTGGGCTTTTAGCCGGGGACTAGCGGGAGGCGGGTCCACCTACAATGAGCAGTTCTTC. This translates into CASWAFSRGLAGGGSTYNEQFF.

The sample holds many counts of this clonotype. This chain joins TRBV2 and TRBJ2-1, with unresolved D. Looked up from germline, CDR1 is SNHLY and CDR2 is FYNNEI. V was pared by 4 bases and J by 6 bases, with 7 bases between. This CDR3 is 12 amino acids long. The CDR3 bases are TGTGCCAGCAGTGGAGATCCCAATGAGCAGTTCTTC. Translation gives CASSGDPNEQFF.

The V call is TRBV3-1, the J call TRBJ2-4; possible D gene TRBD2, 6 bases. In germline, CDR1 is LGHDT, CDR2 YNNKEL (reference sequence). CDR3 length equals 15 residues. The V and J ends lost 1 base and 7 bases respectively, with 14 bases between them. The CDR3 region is CASSQVRGLSNIQYF. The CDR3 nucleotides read TGTGCCAGCAGCCAAGTAAGGGGACTCTCGAACATTCAGTACTTC.

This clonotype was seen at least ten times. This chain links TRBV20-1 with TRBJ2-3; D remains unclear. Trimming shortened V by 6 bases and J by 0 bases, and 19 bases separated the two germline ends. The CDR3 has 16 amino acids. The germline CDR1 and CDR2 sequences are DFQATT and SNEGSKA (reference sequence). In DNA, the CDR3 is TGCAGTGCCTCGGCCCACAACCTGGCTAGCACAGATACGCAGTATTTT. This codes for CSASAHNLASTDTQYF.

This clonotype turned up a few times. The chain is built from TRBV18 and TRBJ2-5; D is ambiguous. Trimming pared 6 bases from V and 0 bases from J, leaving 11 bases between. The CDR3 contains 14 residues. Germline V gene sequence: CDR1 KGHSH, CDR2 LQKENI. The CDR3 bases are TGTGCCAGCTCCCCCTGGGCGGACCAAGAGACCCAGTACTTC. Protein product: CASSPWADQETQYF.

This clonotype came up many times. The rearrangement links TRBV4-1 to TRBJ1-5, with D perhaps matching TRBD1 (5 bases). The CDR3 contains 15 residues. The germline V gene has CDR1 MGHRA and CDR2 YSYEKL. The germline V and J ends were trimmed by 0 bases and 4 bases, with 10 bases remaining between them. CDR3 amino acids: CASSQDRDSNQPQHF. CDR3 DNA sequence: TGCGCCAGCAGCCAAGATCGAGACAGTAATCAGCCCCAGCATTTT.

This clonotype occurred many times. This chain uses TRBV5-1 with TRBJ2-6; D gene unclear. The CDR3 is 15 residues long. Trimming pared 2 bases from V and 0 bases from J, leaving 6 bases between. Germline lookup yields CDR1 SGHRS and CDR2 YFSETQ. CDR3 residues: CASSFPGSGANVLTF. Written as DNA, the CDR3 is TGCGCCAGCAGCTTCCCAGGCTCTGGGGCCAACGTCCTGACTTTC.

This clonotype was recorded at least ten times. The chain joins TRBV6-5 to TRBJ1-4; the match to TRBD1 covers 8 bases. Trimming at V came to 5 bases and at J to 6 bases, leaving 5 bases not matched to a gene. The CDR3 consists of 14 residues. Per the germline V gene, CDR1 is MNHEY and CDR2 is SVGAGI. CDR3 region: CASSPGTGDEKLFF. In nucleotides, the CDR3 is TGTGCCAGCAGTCCCGGGACAGGCGATGAAAAACTGTTTTTT.

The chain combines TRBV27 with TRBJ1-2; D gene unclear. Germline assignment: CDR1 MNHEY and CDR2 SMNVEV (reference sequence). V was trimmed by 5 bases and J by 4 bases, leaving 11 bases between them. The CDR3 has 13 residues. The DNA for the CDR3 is TGTGCCAGCAGTCTCAAAGGTGCCTATGGCTACACCTTC. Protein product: CASSLKGAYGYTF.

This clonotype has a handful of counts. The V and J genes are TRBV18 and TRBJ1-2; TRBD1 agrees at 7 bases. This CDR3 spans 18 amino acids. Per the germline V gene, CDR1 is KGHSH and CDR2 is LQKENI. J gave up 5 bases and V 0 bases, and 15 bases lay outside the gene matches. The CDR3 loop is CASSPPSPRLQGNYGYTF. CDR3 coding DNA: TGTGCCAGCTCACCACCTTCCCCCCGACTACAGGGGAATTATGGCTACACCTTC.

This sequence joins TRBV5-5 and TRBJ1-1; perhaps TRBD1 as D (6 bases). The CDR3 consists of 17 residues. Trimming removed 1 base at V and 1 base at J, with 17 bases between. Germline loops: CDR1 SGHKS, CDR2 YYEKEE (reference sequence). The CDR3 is CASSLMQGRGRNTEAFF. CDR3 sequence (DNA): TGTGCCAGCAGCTTGATGCAGGGGAGAGGAAGGAACACTGAAGCTTTCTTT.

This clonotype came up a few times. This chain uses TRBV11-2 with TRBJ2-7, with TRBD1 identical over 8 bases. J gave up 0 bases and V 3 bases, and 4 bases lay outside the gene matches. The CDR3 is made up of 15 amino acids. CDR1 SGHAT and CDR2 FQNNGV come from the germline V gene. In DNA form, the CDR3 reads TGTGCCAGCAGCTTTTGGACAGGGCCCTCCTACGAGCAGTACTTC. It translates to CASSFWTGPSYEQYF.

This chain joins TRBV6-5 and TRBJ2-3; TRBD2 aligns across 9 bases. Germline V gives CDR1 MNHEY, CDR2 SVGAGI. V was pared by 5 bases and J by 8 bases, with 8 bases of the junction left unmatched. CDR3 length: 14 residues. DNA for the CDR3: TGTGCCAGCAGTGAGCGGGAGGAAGGTGGTACGCAGTATTTT. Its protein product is CASSEREEGGTQYF.

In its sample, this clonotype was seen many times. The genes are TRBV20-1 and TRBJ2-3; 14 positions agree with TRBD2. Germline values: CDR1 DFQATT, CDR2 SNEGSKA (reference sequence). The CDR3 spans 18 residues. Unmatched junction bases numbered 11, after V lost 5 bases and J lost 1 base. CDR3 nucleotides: TGCAGTGCTGCCGGACTAGCGGGAGGAGGGGGTGGCACAGATACGCAGTATTTT. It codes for CSAAGLAGGGGGTDTQYF.

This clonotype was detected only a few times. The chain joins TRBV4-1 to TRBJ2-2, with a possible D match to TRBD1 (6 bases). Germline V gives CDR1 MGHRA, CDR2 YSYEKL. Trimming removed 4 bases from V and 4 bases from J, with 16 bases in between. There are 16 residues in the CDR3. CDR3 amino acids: CASSPPEGGITGELFF. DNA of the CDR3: TGCGCCAGCAGCCCCCCGGAAGGGGGAATCACCGGGGAGCTGTTTTTT.